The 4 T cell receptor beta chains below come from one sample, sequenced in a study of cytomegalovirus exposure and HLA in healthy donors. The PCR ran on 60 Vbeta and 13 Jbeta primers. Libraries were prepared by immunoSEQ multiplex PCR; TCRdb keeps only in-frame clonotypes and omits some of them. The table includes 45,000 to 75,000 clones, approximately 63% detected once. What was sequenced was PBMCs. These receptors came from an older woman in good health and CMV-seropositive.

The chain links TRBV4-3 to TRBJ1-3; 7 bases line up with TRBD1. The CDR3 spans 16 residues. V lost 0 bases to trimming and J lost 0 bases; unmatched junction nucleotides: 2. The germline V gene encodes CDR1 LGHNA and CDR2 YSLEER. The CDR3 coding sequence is TGCGCCAGCAGCCAAGATGGGACAGACTCTGGAAACACCATATATTTT. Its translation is CASSQDGTDSGNTIYF.

The CDR3 nucleotides read TGTGCCATCAGTGATTCTTCCGGAGACAATGAGCAGTTCTTC. Protein product: CAISDSSGDNEQFF. The V gene is TRBV10-3, the J gene TRBJ2-1; D gene unclear. CDR1 is ENHRY and CDR2 is SYGVKD in the germline V gene. V was clipped by 3 bases and J by 5 bases, with 11 bases between them. CDR3 size: 14 residues.

As DNA, the CDR3 is TGTGCCAGCAGGCGGGGACAGGGGGCGCTTGGCTACACCTTC. It translates to CASRRGQGALGYTF. The chain combines TRBV6-1 with TRBJ1-2; 12 bases align to TRBD1. The length of the CDR3 is 14 residues. Looked up from germline, CDR1 is MNHNS and CDR2 is SASEGT. Trimming at V came to 6 bases and at J to 7 bases, leaving 6 bases not matched to a gene.

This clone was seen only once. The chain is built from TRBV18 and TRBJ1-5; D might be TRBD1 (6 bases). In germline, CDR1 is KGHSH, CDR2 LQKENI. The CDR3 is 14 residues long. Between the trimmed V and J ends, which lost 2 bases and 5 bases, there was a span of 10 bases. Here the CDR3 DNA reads TGTGCCAGCTCACCAACGGCAGGGGATCAGCCCCAGCATTTT. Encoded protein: CASSPTAGDQPQHF. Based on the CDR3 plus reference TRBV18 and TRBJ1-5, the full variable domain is NAGVMQNPRHLVRRRGQEARLRCSPMKGHSHVYWYRQLPEEGLKFMVYLQKENIIDESGMPKERFSAEFPKEGPSILRIQQVVRGDSAAYFCASSPTAGDQPQHFGDGTRLSIL.